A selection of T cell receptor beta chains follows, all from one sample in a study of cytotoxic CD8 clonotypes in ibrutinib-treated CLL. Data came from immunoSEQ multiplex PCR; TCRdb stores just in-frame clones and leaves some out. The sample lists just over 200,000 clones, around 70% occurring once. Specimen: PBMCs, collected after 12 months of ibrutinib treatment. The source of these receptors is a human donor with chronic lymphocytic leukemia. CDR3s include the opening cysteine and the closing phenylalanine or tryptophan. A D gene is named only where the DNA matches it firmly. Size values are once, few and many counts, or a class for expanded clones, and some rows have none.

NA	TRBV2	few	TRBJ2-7	TGTGCCAGCAGTGAGTACGAGCAGTACTTC	CASSEYEQYF
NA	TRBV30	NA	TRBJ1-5	TGTGCCTGGAGTGTATTTGGGAATCAGCCCCAGCATTTT	CAWSVFGNQPQHF
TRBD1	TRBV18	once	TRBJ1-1	TGTGCCAGCTCACGACAGGGGCGGTTCACTGAAGCTTTCTTT	CASSRQGRFTEAFF
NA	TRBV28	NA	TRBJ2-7	TGTGCCAGCAGTTTACCGGGGGCCCGGGACGAGCAGTACTTC	CASSLPGARDEQYF
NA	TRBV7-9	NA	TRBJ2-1	TGTGCCAGCAGCTTAATGGCTAGCGTCGCTGAAGCGTTCTTC	CASSLMASVAEAFF
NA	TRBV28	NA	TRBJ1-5	TGTGCCAGCAGTTTAATCCCCCACCGTGCCCAGCATTTT	CASSLIPHRAQHF
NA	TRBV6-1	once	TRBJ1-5	TGTGCCAGCAGTGTAAATGATTTGGGGGGCAATCAGCCCCAGCATTTT	CASSVNDLGGNQPQHF
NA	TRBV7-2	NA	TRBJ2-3	TGTGCCAGCAGCCATCCCCCCACCGATACGCAGTATTTT	CASSHPPTDTQYF
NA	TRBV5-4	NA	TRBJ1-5	TGTGCCAGCAGCTTGGACCCAGGGCGGAATCAACCCCAGCATTTT	CASSLDPGRNQPQHF
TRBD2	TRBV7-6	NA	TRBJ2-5	TGTGCCAGCAGCTGGGCGGGAGAACAAGAGACCCAGTACTTC	CASSWAGEQETQYF
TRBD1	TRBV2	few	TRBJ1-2	TGTGCCAGCCTAGGGGGCGAATCCTGGGGCTACACCTTC	CASLGGESWGYTF
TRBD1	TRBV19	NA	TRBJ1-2	TGTGCCAGTCGACAGGGATATGGCTACACCTTC	CASRQGYGYTF
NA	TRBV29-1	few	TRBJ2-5	TGCAGCGCCCTACCAAGGGCGAGGCAAGAGACCCAGTACTTC	CSALPRARQETQYF
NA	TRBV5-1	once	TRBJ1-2	TGCGCCAGCAGCTTTTCAGAGACCTATGGCTACACCTTC	CASSFSETYGYTF
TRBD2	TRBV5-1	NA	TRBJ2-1	TGCGCCAGCAGGACTAGCGGCTACAATGAGCAGTTCTTC	CASRTSGYNEQFF
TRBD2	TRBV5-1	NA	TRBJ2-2	TGCGCCAGCAGCTTGGTAGGCGGGGGGACCTCCCTGTTCGCGAACACCGGGGAGCTGTTTTTT	CASSLVGGGTSLFANTGELFF
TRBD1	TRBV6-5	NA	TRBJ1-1	TGTGCCAGCAGTTACCGGGACAGGGGGAGGAACACTGAAGCTTTCTTT	CASSYRDRGRNTEAFF
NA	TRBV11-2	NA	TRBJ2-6	TGTGCCAGCAGCTTGGCTGGGGCCAACGTCCTGACTTTC	CASSLAGANVLTF
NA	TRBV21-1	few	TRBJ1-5	TGTGCCAGCAGCAGGGGGCCAAGCAATCAGCCCCAGCATTTT	CASSRGPSNQPQHF
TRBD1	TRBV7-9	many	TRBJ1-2	TGTGCCAGCAGTAGGATAGGGACAGGAGGAGGCAACTATGGCTACACCTTC	CASSRIGTGGGNYGYTF
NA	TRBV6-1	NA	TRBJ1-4	TGTGCCAGCAGTGGCGGGTATAATGAAAAACTGTTTTTT	CASSGGYNEKLFF
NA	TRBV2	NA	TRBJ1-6	TGTGCCAGCAGCTACAGGCGTAGTTCACCCCTCCACTTT	CASSYRRSSPLHF
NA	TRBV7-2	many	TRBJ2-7	TGTGCCAGCAGCACTCGGACACATCCTTCCTACGAGCAGTACTTC	CASSTRTHPSYEQYF
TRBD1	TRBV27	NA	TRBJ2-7	TGTGCCAGCAGTTTCGGGACAGTCTACGAGCAGTACTTC	CASSFGTVYEQYF
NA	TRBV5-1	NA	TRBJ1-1	TGCGCCAGCAGCTTGCCCCAGACAGGCACTGAAGCTTTCTTT	CASSLPQTGTEAFF
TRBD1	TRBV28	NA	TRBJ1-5	TGTGCCAGCAGGACGACAGGGGGCAATCAGCCCCAGCATTTT	CASRTTGGNQPQHF
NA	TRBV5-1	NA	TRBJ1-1	TGCGCCAGCAGCTCCCTGACAGCGAACACTGAAGCTTTCTTT	CASSSLTANTEAFF
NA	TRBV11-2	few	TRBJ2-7	TGTGCCAGCAGCTTAGGGGGCCGGCAGGGCCCCGAGCAGTACTTC	CASSLGGRQGPEQYF
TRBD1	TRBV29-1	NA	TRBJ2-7	TGCAGCGTTGACTTGTGGGGACAGAACTACGAGCAGTACTTC	CSVDLWGQNYEQYF
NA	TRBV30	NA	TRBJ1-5	TGTGCCTGGAGCGCTCGGGGGGCATTAAGCAATCAGCCCCAGCATTTT	CAWSARGALSNQPQHF
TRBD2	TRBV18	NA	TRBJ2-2	TGTGCCAGCTCACCACTGGGGCTAGCGGATACCGGGGAGCTGTTTTTT	CASSPLGLADTGELFF
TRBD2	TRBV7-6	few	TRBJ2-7	TGTGCCAGCAGCCTGCGACTAGCGGGAGGACCTTCCTACGAGCAGTACTTC	CASSLRLAGGPSYEQYF
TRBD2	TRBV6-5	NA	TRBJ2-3	TGTGCCAGCAGTTACTCACTAGCGGATACGCAGTATTTT	CASSYSLADTQYF
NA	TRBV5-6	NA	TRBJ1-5	TGTGCCAGCAGCTGGGCGGTCCTTGGGCCCCAGCATTTT	CASSWAVLGPQHF
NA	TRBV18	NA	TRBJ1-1	TGTGCCAGCTCACCCCAGGGATTGGGCACTGAAGCTTTCTTT	CASSPQGLGTEAFF
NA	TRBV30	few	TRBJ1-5	TGTGCCTGGAGAGACGAAGGACTGAGCAATCAGCCCCAGCATTTT	CAWRDEGLSNQPQHF
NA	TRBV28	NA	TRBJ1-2	TGTGCCAGCAGTTTATCTCGCTATGGCTACACCTTC	CASSLSRYGYTF
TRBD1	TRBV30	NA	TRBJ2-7	TGTGCCTGGAGCCAAGGGGGGACAGGGGGCAACGAGCAGTACTTC	CAWSQGGTGGNEQYF
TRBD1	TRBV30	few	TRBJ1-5	TGTGCCTGGAGGGACAGGGGTGAGGATTGGGTCAATCAGCCCCAGCATTTT	CAWRDRGEDWVNQPQHF
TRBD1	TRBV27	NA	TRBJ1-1	TGTGCCAGCAGTCCAAGACAGGGGTACACTGAAGCTTTCTTT	CASSPRQGYTEAFF
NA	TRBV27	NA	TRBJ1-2	TGTGCCAGCAGTTTATTAGGAGGGCGAGCTAACTATGGCTACACCTTC	CASSLLGGRANYGYTF
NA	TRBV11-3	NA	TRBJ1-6	TGTGCCAGCAGCTTAGACTCCGGGCGGTCACCCCTCCACTTT	CASSLDSGRSPLHF
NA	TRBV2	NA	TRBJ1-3	TGTGCCAGCAGTGAATCGGTAGGGAACTCTGGAAACACCATATATTTT	CASSESVGNSGNTIYF
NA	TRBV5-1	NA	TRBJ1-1	TGCGCCAGCAGCTTGCCAGGGGCTGAAGCTTTCTTT	CASSLPGAEAFF
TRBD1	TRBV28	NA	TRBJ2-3	TGTGCCAGCAGGATGACAGGGTGGGGAGATACGCAGTATTTT	CASRMTGWGDTQYF
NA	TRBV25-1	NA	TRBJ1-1	TGTGCCAGCAGTGCAGACAAACGAAACACTGAAGCTTTCTTT	CASSADKRNTEAFF
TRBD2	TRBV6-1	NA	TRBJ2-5	TGTGCCAGCAGTGTCGGGGGGGCTTTCGAGACCCAGTACTTC	CASSVGGAFETQYF
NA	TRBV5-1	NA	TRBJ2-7	TGCGCCAGCAGCTTGGAGGAATCCACCTACGGCGACGAGCAGTACTTC	CASSLEESTYGDEQYF
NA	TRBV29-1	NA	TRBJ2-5	TGCAGCGCCACGGTGTACCAAGAGACCCAGTACTTC	CSATVYQETQYF
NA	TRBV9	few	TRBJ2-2	TGTGCCAGCAGCGTACAGGGGATCGGGGAGCTGTTTTTT	CASSVQGIGELFF
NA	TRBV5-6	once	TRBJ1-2	TGTGCCAGCAGCTTGGTAGCCGGGGGGCGTTTCTATGGCTACACCTTC	CASSLVAGGRFYGYTF
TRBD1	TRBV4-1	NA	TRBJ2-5	TGCGCCAGCAGCCGTACTCAGGGGGTGGAGACCCAGTACTTC	CASSRTQGVETQYF
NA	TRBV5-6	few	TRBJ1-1	TGTGCCAGCAGCTTGGGGGCGGTGAACACTGAAGCTTTCTTT	CASSLGAVNTEAFF
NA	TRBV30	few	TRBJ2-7	TGTGCCTGGAGTGTATTCCTAAACCCCTACGAGCAGTACTTC	CAWSVFLNPYEQYF